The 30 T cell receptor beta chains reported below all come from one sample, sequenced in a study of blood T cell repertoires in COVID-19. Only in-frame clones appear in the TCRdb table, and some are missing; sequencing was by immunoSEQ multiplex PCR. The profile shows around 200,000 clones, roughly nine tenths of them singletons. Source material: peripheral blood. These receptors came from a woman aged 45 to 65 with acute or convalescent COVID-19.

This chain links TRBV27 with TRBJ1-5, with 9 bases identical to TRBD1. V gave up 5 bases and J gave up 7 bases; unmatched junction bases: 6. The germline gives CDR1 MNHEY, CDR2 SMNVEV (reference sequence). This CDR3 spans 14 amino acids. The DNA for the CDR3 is TGTGCCAGCAGTCCGGACAGGGGAGGGCAGCCCCAGCATTTT. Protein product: CASSPDRGGQPQHF.

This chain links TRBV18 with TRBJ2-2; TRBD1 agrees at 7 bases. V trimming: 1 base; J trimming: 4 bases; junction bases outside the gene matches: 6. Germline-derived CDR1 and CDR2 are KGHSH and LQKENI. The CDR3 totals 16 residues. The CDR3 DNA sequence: TGTGCCAGCTCACCACAGGGGGCGCAGTCCACCGGGGAGCTGTTTTTT. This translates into CASSPQGAQSTGELFF. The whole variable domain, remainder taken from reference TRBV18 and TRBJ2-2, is NAGVMQNPRHLVRRRGQEARLRCSPMKGHSHVYWYRQLPEEGLKFMVYLQKENIIDESGMPKERFSAEFPKEGPSILRIQQVVRGDSAAYFCASSPQGAQSTGELFFGEGSRLTVL.

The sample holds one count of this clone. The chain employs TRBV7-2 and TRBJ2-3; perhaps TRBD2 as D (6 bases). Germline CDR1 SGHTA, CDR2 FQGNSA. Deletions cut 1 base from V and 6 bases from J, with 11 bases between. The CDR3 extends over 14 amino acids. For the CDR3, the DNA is TGTGCCAGCAGCTTAGGTTCGAGCGGGGATACGCAGTATTTT. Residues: CASSLGSSGDTQYF.

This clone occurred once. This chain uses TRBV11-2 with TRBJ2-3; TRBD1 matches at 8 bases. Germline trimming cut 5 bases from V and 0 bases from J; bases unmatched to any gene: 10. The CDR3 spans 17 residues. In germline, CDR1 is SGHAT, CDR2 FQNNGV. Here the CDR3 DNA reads TGTGCCAGCAGCCAAGATTGGCAGGGGGCAAGCACAGATACGCAGTATTTT. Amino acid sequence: CASSQDWQGASTDTQYF.

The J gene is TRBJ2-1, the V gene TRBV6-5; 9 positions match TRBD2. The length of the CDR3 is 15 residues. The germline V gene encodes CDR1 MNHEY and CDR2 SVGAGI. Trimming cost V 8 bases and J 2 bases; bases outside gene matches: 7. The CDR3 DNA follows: TGTGCCAGCGACTCGCGGGAGGGGCCCTACAATGAGCAGTTCTTC. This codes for CASDSREGPYNEQFF.

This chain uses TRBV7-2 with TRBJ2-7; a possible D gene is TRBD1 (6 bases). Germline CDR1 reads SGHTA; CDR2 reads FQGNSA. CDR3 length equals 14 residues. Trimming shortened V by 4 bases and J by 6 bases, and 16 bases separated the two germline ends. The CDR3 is CASSSWTDIGEQYF. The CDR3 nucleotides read TGTGCCAGCAGCTCCTGGACAGATATAGGCGAGCAGTACTTC.

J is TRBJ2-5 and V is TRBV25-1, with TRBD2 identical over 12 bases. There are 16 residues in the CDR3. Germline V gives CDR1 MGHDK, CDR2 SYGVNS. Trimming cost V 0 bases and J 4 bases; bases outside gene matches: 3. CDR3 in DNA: TGTGCCAGCAGTGAATATGTGGGACTAGCGGGAGAGACCCAGTACTTC. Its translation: CASSEYVGLAGETQYF. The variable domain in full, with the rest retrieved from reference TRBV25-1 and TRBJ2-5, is EADIYQTPRYLVIGTGKKITLECSQTMGHDKMYWYQQDPGMELHLIHYSYGVNSTEKGDLSSESTVSRIRTEHFPLTLESARPSHTSQYLCASSEYVGLAGETQYFGPGTRLLVL.

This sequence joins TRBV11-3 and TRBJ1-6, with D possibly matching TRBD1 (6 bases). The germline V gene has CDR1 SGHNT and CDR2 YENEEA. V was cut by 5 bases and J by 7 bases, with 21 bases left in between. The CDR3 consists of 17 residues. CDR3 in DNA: TGTGCCAGCAGCCAACGGACAGCCCCCCGTAGGAATTCACCCCTCCACTTT. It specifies CASSQRTAPRRNSPLHF. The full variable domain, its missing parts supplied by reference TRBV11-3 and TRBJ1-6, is EAGVVQSPRYKIIEKKQPVAFWCNPISGHNTLYWYLQNLGQGPELLIRYENEEAVDDSQLPKDRFSAERLKGVDSTLKIQPAELGDSAVYLCASSQRTAPRRNSPLHFGNGTRLTVT.

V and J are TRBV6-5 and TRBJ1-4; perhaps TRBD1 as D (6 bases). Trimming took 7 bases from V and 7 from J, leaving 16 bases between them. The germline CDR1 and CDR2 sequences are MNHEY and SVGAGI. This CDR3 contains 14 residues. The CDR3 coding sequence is TGTGCCAGCACGCAGTTGGGGGCTGGTGAAAAACTGTTTTTT. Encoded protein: CASTQLGAGEKLFF.

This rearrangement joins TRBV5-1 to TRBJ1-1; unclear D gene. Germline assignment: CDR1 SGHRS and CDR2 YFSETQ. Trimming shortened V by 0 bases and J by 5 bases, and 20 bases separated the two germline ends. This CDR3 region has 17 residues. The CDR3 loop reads CASSLALSYSDTTEAFF. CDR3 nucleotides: TGCGCCAGCAGCTTGGCCTTAAGTTATAGTGACACGACTGAAGCTTTCTTT.

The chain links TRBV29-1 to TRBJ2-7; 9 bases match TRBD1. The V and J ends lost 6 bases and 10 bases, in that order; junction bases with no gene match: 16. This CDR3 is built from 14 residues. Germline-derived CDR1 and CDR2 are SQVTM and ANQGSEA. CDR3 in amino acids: CSVTIPGQGPRQYF. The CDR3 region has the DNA TGCAGCGTCACCATCCCGGGACAGGGTCCCCGTCAGTACTTC.

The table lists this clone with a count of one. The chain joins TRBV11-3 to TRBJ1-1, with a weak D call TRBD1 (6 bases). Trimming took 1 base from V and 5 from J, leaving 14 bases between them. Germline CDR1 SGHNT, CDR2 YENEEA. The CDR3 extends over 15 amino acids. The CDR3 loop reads CASSLAKVRGTEAFF. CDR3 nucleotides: TGTGCCAGCAGCTTAGCCAAGGTTAGGGGGACTGAAGCTTTCTTT.

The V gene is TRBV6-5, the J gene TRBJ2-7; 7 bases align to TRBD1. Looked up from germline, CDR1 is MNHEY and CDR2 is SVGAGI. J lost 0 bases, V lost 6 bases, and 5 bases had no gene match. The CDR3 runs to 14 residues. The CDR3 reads CASRLDRYSYEQYF. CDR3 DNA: TGTGCCAGCAGGCTGGACAGGTACTCCTACGAGCAGTACTTC.

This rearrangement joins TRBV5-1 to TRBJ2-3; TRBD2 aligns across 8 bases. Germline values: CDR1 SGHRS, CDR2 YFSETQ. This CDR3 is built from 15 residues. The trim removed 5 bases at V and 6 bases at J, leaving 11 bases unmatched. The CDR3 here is CASRIAGRSGDTQYF. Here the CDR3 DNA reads TGCGCCAGCAGAATAGCGGGGAGATCAGGGGATACGCAGTATTTT.

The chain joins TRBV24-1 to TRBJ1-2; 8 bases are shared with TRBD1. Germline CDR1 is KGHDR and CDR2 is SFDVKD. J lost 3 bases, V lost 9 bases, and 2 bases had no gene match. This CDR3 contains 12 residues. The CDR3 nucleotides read TGTGCCACCGCGACAGGGGACTATGGCTACACCTTC. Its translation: CATATGDYGYTF.

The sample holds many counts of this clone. CDR3 region: CASSFGRQGNTGELFF. The CDR3 DNA is TGTGCCAGCAGCTTTGGAAGACAGGGGAACACCGGGGAGCTGTTTTTT. The chain couples TRBV5-4 to TRBJ2-2, with 7 bases fitting TRBD1. The J segment lost 1 base and the V segment lost 2 bases, leaving 5 bases of the junction unmatched. This CDR3 region has 16 residues. Germline CDR1 SGHNT, CDR2 YYREEE (reference sequence).

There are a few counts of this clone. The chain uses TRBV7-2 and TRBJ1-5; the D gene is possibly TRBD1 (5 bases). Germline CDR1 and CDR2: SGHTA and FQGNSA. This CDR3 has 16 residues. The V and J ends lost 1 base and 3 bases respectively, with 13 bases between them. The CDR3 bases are TGTGCCAGCAGCTTAGTTGCCGGGGGAGACAATCAGCCCCAGCATTTT. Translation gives CASSLVAGGDNQPQHF.

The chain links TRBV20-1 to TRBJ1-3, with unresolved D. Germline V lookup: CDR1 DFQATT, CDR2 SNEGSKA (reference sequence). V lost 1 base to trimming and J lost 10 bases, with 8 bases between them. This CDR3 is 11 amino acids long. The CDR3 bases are TGCAGTGCTAGAGGCCTAACGACCATATATTTT. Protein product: CSARGLTTIYF.

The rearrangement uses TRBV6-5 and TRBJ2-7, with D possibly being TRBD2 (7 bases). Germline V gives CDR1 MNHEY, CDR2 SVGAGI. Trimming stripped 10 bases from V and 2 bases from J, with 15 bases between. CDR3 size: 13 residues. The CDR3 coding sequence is TGTGCCAACAGGAGGGGGGGGACCTACGAGCAGTACTTC. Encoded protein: CANRRGGTYEQYF.

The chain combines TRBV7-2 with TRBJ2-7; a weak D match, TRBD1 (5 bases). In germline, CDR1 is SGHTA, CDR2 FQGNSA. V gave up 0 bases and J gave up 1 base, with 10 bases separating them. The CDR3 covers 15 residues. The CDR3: CASSLAGRQSYEQYF. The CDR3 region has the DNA TGTGCCAGCAGCTTAGCGGGGCGGCAGTCCTACGAGCAGTACTTC.

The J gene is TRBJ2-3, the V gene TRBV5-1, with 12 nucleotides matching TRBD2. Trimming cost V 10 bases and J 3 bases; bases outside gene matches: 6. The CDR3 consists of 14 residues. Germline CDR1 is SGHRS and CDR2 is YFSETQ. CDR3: CASTSGSSTDTQYF. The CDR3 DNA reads TGCGCCTCGACTAGCGGGAGTTCAACAGATACGCAGTATTTT.

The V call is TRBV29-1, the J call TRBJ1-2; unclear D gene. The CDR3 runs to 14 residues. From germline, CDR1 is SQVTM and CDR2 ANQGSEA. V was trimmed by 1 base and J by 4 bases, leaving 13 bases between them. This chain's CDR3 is CSVEGRSSGYGYTF. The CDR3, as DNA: TGCAGCGTTGAAGGGAGATCAAGCGGCTATGGCTACACCTTC.

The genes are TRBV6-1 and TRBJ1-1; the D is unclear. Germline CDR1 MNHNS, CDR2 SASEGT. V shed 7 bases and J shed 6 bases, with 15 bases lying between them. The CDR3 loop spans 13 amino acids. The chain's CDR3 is CASIREPGAEAFF. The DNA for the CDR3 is TGTGCCAGCATTCGGGAGCCCGGCGCTGAAGCTTTCTTT.

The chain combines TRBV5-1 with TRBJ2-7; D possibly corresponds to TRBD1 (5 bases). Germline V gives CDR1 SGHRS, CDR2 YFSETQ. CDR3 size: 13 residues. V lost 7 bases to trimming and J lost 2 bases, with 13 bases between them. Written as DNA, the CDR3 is TGCGCCAGCGGCCCCCAGGGAACCTACGAGCAGTACTTC. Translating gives CASGPQGTYEQYF.

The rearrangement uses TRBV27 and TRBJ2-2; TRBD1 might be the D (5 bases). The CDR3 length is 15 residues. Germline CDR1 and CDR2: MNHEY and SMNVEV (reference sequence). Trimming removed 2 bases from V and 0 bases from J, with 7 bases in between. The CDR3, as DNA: TGTGCCAGCAGTTTAGGGGCTTCGAACACCGGGGAGCTGTTTTTT. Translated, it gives CASSLGASNTGELFF.

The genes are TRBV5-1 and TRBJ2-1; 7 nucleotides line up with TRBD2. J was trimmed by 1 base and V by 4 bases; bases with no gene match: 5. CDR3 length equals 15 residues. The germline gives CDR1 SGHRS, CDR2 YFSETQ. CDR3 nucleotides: TGCGCCAGCAGCCGAGCGGGGTATTCCTACAATGAGCAGTTCTTC. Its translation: CASSRAGYSYNEQFF.

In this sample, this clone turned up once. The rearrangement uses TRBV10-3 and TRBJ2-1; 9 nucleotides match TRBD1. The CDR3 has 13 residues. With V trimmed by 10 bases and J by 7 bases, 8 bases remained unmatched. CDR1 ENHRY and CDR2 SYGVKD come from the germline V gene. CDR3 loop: CANSDRGDNEQFF. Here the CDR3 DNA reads TGTGCCAACTCGGACAGGGGAGATAATGAGCAGTTCTTC.

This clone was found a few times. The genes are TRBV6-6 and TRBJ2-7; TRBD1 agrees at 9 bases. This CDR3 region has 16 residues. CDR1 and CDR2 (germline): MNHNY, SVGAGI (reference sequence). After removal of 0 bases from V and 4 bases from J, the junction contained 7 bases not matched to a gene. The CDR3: CASSYSSVGQGYEQYF. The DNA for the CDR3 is TGTGCCAGCAGTTACTCGTCAGTTGGACAGGGGTACGAGCAGTACTTC.

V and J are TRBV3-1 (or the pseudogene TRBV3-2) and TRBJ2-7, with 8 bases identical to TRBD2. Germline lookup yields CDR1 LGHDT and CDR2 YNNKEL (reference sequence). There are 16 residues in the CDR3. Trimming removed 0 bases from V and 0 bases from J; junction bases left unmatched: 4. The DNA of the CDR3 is TGTGCCAGCAGCCAAGATGGCGGGAGGTCCTCCTACGAGCAGTACTTC. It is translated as CASSQDGGRSSYEQYF.

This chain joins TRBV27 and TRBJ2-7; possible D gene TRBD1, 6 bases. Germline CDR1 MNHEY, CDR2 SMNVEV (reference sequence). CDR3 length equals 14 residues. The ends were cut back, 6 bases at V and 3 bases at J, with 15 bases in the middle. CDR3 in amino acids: CASRLNRVVYEQYF. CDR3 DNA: TGTGCCAGCAGGCTAAACAGGGTAGTCTACGAGCAGTACTTC.